This TCR beta chain was retrieved from a study of technical replicates of blood from a few donors. Method: immunoSEQ multiplex PCR; TCRdb's copy keeps in-frame clones and lacks some. Here the sample spans about 75,000 clones, 91% being singletons. V was shortened by 7 bases and J by 6 bases, with 10 bases between the two germline ends. The CDR3 covers 12 residues. The V gene's germline CDR1 is SEHNR and CDR2 FQNEAQ (reference sequence). The rearrangement uses TRBV7-9 and TRBJ1-5; D is unclear. Sequencing was done on a sample of T cells isolated from PBMCs. This TCR was sampled from a human donor in good health. Some clones in this sample may be carry-over from other donors' samples. CDR3: CASTLGGQPQHF. The CDR3 DNA reads as TGTGCCAGCACCCTAGGTGGTCAGCCCCAGCATTTT.